This T cell receptor beta chain derives from a study of blood T cell repertoires in COVID-19. At the level of the study: Material from acute and convalescent COVID-19 was sourced from the United States, Italy and Spain. PBMCs, B-cell-depleted T cells, or T cells were the source of the cDNA or gDNA that made up the material.

In the original workflow: Reference gene primer amplification gave nucleated cell count estimates. Generated by immunoSEQ multiplex PCR, the TCRdb table keeps only in-frame clones and is missing some. The V and J calls and clone size were taken over from that table, and D and trimming were inferred from the DNA. The data contain around 300,000 clones, around nine tenths of them singletons. Deletions cut 2 bases from V and 1 base from J, with 11 bases between. This CDR3 has 15 amino acids. Per the germline V gene, CDR1 is MNHEY and CDR2 is SVGAGI. The J gene is TRBJ1-2, the V gene TRBV6-5; D remains unclear. Specimen: peripheral blood. This sequence originates from a man aged 45-65 years with acute or convalescent COVID-19. CDR3 region: CASSYIGSVNYGYTF. As DNA, the CDR3 is TGTGCCAGCAGTTACATCGGCAGCGTTAACTATGGCTACACCTTC.